The 15 T cell receptor beta chains presented below share a single source sample, sequenced in a study of CD8 T cells in Susac syndrome. cDNA came from roughly 0.53 to 1 ug RNA primed by random hexamers. Using its own MiXCR run on the immunoSEQ multiplex PCR reads, TCRdb lists one record per CDR3 protein. This table has approximately 190,000 distinct CDR3 sequences, 85% to 95% appearing once. The sample taken for sequencing was CD8+ T cells from PBMCs. The receptor set was obtained from a human donor with Susac syndrome.

The chain has TRBV2 and TRBJ2-6, with D perhaps TRBD1 (5 bases). Trimming stripped 2 bases from V and 0 bases from J, with 17 bases between. The length of the CDR3 is 19 residues. Looked up from germline, CDR1 is SNHLY and CDR2 is FYNNEI. The CDR3 nucleotides are TGTGCCAGCAGTGAAATGGCAGGGATGTTGTACTCTGGGGCCAACGTCCTGACTTTC. Residues: CASSEMAGMLYSGANVLTF.

The chain uses TRBV7-8 and TRBJ1-4, with 9 bases lining up with TRBD1. CDR3 length: 16 residues. Germline V gene lookup returns CDR1 SGHVS and CDR2 FQNEAQ. Trimming at V came to 3 bases and at J to 11 bases, leaving 13 bases not matched to a gene. CDR3 in DNA: TGTGCCAGCAGCTTTAATACTGGACAGGGGTTGTTCAAACTGTTTTTT. Protein: CASSFNTGQGLFKLFF.

This clonotype was detected only a few times. J is TRBJ2-5 and V is TRBV27; D unresolved. Germline loops: CDR1 MNHEY, CDR2 SMNVEV (reference sequence). CDR3 length equals 14 residues. Trimming took off 5 bases at V and 1 base at J, with 11 bases between the two ends. The CDR3 nucleotides read TGTGCCAGCAGTCCATCGACGTCCCAAGAGACCCAGTACTTC. It translates to CASSPSTSQETQYF.

V and J are TRBV27 and TRBJ2-2; D might be TRBD2 (7 bases). The CDR3 has 14 residues. Trimming removed 11 bases at V and 3 bases at J, with 16 bases between. The germline gives CDR1 MNHEY, CDR2 SMNVEV (reference sequence). CDR3 nucleotide sequence: TGTGCCGGGGGGGGGCGCCAGGACACCGGGGAGCTGTTTTTT. It codes for CAGGGRQDTGELFF.

The chain links TRBV12-3 or TRBV12-4 to TRBJ1-5, with D unresolved. The CDR3 runs to 15 residues. V was clipped by 3 bases and J by 0 bases, with 9 bases between them. This CDR3 is CASSFFDRSNQPQHF. Here the CDR3 DNA reads TGTGCCAGCAGTTTTTTTGACCGTAGCAATCAGCCCCAGCATTTT.

The chain carries TRBV14 and TRBJ2-2, with TRBD2 as a possible D gene (5 bases). The V end lost 4 bases, the J end lost 6 bases, and 12 bases lay between the germline ends. In germline, CDR1 is SGHDN, CDR2 FVKESK. The CDR3 runs to 14 residues. The CDR3 protein is CASSPQKEAGELFF. The CDR3 coding sequence is TGTGCCAGCAGCCCACAAAAGGAGGCCGGGGAGCTGTTTTTT.

The chain carries TRBV4-1 and TRBJ1-2; 8 positions agree with TRBD1. The V gene end was trimmed by 0 bases and the J gene end by 3 bases; junction bases not matched to a gene: 3. The length of the CDR3 is 15 residues. The germline V gene has CDR1 MGHRA and CDR2 YSYEKL. This chain's CDR3 is CASSQDQQGDYGYTF. The DNA of the CDR3 is TGCGCCAGCAGCCAAGATCAACAGGGGGACTATGGCTACACCTTC.

The chain combines TRBV20-1 with TRBJ2-7; no clear D gene. V was clipped by 0 bases and J by 12 bases, with 21 bases between them. From germline, CDR1 is DFQATT and CDR2 SNEGSKA (reference sequence). This CDR3 has 14 residues. The CDR3 DNA reads TGCAGTGCTAGAGATTTTAGCTTTGAGACTCGCGGGTACTTC. Residues: CSARDFSFETRGYF.

The chain uses TRBV4-2 and TRBJ2-7, with D possibly being TRBD2 (6 bases). Trimming cost V 2 bases and J 1 base, with 9 bases left between them. CDR1 is LGHNA, CDR2 YNFKEQ, per germline. The CDR3 runs 14 residues. The CDR3 DNA sequence: TGTGCCAGCAGCCAACCTGGAGGGTCCTACGAGCAGTACTTC. Protein: CASSQPGGSYEQYF.

J is TRBJ2-1 and V is TRBV10-3; 11 bases agree with TRBD2. This CDR3 spans 15 amino acids. CDR1 is ENHRY, CDR2 SYGVKD, per germline. The trim removed 4 bases at V and 6 bases at J, leaving 5 bases unmatched. The CDR3 loop is CAISATSGTLNEQFF. In DNA, the CDR3 is TGTGCCATCAGTGCGACTAGCGGGACCCTCAATGAGCAGTTCTTC.

CDR3 loop: CSAPGRRNTEAFF. DNA of the CDR3: TGCAGTGCTCCGGGACGAAGGAACACTGAAGCTTTCTTT. This chain joins TRBV20-1 and TRBJ1-1; a weak D match, TRBD1 (5 bases). There are 13 residues in the CDR3. V lost 5 bases to trimming and J lost 1 base, with 11 bases between them. Germline V gives CDR1 DFQATT, CDR2 SNEGSKA (reference sequence).

This chain links TRBV9 with TRBJ2-1; D gene unclear. The CDR3 is 12 amino acids. V lost 0 bases and J lost 7, with 5 bases in between. CDR1 is SGDLS, CDR2 YYNGEE, per germline. Here the CDR3 reads CASSVVANEQFF. The CDR3, as DNA: TGTGCCAGCAGCGTAGTAGCTAATGAGCAGTTCTTC.

The CDR3 loop is CASSRPQDRGLQPQHF. The CDR3 DNA sequence: TGCGCCAGCAGTCGCCCCCAGGACAGGGGATTACAGCCCCAGCATTTT. The genes are TRBV23-1 and TRBJ1-5; 9 nucleotides match TRBD1. TRBV23-1 is an ORF, and what it does is uncertain. J was trimmed by 7 bases and V by 4 bases; bases with no gene match: 11. The CDR3 sequence is 16 residues long.

The J gene is TRBJ2-5, the V gene TRBV25-1; 9 bases map to TRBD2. With V trimmed by 4 bases and J by 5 bases, 5 bases remained unmatched. Germline CDR1 is MGHDK and CDR2 is SYGVNS. This CDR3 has 14 amino acids. The CDR3 sequence is CASSVRGLAETQYF. The CDR3 DNA is TGTGCCAGCAGTGTCCGTGGACTAGCGGAGACCCAGTACTTC. The whole variable domain, filled in from reference TRBV25-1 and TRBJ2-5, reads EADIYQTPRYLVIGTGKKITLECSQTMGHDKMYWYQQDPGMELHLIHYSYGVNSTEKGDLSSESTVSRIRTEHFPLTLESARPSHTSQYLCASSVRGLAETQYFGPGTRLLVL.

The rearrangement uses TRBV7-9 and TRBJ2-7; D is undetermined. The CDR3 contains 14 residues. V lost 1 base and J 2 bases, leaving 9 bases between the germline ends. From germline, CDR1 is SEHNR and CDR2 FQNEAQ (reference sequence). CDR3 sequence reads: CASSLGGAAYEQYF. CDR3 DNA sequence: TGTGCCAGCAGCTTAGGAGGAGCAGCCTACGAGCAGTACTTC.